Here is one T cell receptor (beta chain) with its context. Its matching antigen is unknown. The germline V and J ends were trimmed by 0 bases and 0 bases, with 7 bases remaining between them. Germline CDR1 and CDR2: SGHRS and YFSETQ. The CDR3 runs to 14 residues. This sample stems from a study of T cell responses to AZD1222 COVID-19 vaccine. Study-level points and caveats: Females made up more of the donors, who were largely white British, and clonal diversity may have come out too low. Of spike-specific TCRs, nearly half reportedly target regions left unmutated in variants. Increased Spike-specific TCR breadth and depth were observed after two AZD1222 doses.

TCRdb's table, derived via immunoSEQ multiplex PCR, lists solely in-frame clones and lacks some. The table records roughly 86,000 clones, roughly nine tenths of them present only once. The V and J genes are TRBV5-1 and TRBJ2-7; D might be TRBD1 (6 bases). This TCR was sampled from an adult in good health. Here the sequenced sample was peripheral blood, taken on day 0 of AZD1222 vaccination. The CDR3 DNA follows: TGCGCCAGCAGCTTGGCAGGGGTCTCCTACGAGCAGTACTTC. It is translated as CASSLAGVSYEQYF.